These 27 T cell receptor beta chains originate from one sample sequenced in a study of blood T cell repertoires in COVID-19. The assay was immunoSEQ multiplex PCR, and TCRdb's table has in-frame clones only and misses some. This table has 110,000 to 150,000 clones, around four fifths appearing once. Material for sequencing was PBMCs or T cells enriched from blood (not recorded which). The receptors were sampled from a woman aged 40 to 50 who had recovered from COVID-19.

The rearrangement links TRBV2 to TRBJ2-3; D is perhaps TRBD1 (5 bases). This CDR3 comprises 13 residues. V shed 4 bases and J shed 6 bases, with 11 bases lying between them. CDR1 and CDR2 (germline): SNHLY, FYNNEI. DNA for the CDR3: TGTGCCAGCAGTGGACTCCCAGGGGATACGCAGTATTTT. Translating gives CASSGLPGDTQYF.

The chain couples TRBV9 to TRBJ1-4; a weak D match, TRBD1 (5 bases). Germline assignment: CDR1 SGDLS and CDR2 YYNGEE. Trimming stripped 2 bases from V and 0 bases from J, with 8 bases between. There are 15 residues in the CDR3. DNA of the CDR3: TGTGCCAGCAGCGTTGGAGGGGCAACTAATGAAAAACTGTTTTTT. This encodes CASSVGGATNEKLFF.

CDR3 DNA: TGTGCCATAAAGGACAGGGTCTCAGATACGCAGTATTTT. It codes for CAIKDRVSDTQYF. The V gene is TRBV6-5, the J gene TRBJ2-3, with 8 nucleotides matching TRBD1. Germline CDR1 reads MNHEY; CDR2 reads SVGAGI. V gave up 10 bases and J gave up 4 bases; unmatched junction bases: 7. CDR3 size: 13 residues.

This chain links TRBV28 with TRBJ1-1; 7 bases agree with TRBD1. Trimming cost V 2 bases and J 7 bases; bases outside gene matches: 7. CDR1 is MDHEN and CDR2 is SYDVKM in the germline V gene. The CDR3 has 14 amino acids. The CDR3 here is CASSLVDRRGEAFF. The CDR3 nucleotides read TGTGCCAGCAGTTTAGTGGACAGGCGGGGTGAAGCTTTCTTT.

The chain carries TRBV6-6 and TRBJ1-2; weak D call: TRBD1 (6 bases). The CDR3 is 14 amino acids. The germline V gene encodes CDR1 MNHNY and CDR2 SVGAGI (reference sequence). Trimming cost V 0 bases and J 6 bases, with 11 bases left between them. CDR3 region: CASSYSGTYDGYTF. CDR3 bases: TGTGCCAGCAGTTACTCCGGGACATACGATGGCTACACCTTC.

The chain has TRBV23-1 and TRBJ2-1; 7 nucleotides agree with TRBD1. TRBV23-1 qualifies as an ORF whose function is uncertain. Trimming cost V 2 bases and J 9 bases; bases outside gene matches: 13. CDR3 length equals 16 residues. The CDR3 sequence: CASSQPRGGGQSEQFF. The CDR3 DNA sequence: TGCGCCAGCAGTCAACCCCGGGGTGGGGGACAGAGTGAGCAGTTCTTC.

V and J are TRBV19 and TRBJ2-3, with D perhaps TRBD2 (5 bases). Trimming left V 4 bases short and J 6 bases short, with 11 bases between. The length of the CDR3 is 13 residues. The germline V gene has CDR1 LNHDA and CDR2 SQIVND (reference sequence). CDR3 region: CASSTGRRDTQYF. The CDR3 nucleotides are TGTGCCAGTAGTACCGGCCGGAGGGATACGCAGTATTTT.

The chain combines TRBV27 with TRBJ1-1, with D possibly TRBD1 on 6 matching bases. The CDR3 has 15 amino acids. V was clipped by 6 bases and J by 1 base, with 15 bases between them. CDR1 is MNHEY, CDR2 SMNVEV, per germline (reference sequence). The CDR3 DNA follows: TGTGCCAGCAGCCGGGAGGGGGAGGGGAACACTGAAGCTTTCTTT. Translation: CASSREGEGNTEAFF.

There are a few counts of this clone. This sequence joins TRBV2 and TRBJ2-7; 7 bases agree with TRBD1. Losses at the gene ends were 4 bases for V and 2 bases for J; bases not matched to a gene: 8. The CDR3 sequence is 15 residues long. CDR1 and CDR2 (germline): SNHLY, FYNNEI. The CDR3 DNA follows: TGTGCCAGCAGTGTCACGGACAGGTTACCCTACGAGCAGTACTTC. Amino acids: CASSVTDRLPYEQYF.

In nucleotides, the CDR3 is TGTGCCAGTAGCGCAGGGGGGTACACAGATACGCAGTATTTT. It specifies CASSAGGYTDTQYF. The genes are TRBV19 and TRBJ2-3, with D possibly being TRBD1 (7 bases). There are 14 residues in the CDR3. From germline, CDR1 is LNHDA and CDR2 SQIVND (reference sequence). V dropped 6 bases and J dropped 2 bases, with 12 bases sitting between them.

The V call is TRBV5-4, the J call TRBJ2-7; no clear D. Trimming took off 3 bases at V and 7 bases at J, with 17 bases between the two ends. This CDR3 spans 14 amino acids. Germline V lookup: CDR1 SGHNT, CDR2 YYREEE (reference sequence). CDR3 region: CASSSVGHPREQYF. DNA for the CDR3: TGTGCCAGCAGCTCGGTCGGTCACCCTAGAGAGCAGTACTTC.

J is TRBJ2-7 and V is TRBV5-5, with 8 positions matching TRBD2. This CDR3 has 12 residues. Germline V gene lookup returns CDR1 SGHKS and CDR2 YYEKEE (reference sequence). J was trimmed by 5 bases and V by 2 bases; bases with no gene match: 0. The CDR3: CASSLAGDEQYF. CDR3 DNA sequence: TGTGCCAGCAGCTTAGCGGGGGACGAGCAGTACTTC.

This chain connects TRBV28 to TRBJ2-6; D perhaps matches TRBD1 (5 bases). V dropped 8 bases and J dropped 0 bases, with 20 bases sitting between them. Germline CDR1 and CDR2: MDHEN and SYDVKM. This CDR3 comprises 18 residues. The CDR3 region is CASATPRVLRSGANVLTF. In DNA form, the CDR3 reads TGTGCCAGCGCCACACCCAGGGTCCTCCGCTCTGGGGCCAACGTCCTGACTTTC.

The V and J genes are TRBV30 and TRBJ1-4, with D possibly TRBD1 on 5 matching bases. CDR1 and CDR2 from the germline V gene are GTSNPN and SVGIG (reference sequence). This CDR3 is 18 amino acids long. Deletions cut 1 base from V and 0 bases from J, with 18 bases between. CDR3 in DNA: TGTGCCTGGAGTGCTTCTCACGGCGGGACGGCAACTAATGAAAAACTGTTTTTT. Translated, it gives CAWSASHGGTATNEKLFF.

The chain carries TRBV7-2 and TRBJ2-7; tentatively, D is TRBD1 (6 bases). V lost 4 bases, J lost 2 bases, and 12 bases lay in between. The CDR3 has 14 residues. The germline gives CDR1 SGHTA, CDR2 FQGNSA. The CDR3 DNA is TGTGCCAGCAGCTCCCGACAGGAAACCTACGAGCAGTACTTC. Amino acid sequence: CASSSRQETYEQYF.

CDR3 amino acids: CASERGPSNQPQHF. The CDR3 DNA reads as TGTGCCAGCGAAAGGGGCCCTAGCAATCAGCCCCAGCATTTT. V and J are TRBV2 and TRBJ1-5; TRBD1 might be the D (5 bases). Germline V gene data show CDR1 as SNHLY and CDR2 as FYNNEI. V lost 8 bases and J 0 bases, leaving 11 bases between the germline ends. The CDR3 extends over 14 amino acids.

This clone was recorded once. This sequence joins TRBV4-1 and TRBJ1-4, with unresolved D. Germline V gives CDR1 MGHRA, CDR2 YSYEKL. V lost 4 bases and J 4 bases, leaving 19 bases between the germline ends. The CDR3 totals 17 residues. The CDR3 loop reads CASSPKREVLGNEKLFF. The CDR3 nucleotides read TGCGCCAGCAGCCCCAAGAGGGAGGTCCTCGGTAATGAAAAACTGTTTTTT.

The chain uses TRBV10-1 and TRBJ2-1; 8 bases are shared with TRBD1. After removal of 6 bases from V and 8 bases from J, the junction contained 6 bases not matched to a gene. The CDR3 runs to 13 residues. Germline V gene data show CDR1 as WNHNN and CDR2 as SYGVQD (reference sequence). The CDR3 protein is CASSVDRADEQFF. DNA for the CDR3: TGCGCCAGCAGCGTGGACAGGGCCGATGAGCAGTTCTTC.

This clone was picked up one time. CDR3 loop: CASSPSGSYEQYF. The CDR3 nucleotides read TGTGCCAGCTCACCCTCCGGTTCCTACGAGCAGTACTTC. The J gene is TRBJ2-7, the V gene TRBV18; no firm D call. V was clipped by 3 bases and J by 1 base, with 7 bases between them. The CDR3 spans 13 residues. Germline CDR1 is KGHSH and CDR2 is LQKENI.

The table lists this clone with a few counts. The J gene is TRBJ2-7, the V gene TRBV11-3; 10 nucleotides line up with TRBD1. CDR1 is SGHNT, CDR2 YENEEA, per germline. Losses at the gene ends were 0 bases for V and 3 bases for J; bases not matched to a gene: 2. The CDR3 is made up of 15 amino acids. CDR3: CASSLEGQGNYEQYF. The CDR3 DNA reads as TGTGCCAGCAGCTTAGAGGGACAGGGGAACTACGAGCAGTACTTC. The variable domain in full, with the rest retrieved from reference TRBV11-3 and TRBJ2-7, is EAGVVQSPRYKIIEKKQPVAFWCNPISGHNTLYWYLQNLGQGPELLIRYENEEAVDDSQLPKDRFSAERLKGVDSTLKIQPAELGDSAVYLCASSLEGQGNYEQYFGPGTRLTVT.

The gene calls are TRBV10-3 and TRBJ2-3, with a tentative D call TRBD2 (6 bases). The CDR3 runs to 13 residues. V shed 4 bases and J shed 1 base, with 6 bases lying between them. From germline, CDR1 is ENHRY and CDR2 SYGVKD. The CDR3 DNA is TGTGCCATCAGTGGGGGGGGCACAGATACGCAGTATTTT. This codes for CAISGGGTDTQYF.

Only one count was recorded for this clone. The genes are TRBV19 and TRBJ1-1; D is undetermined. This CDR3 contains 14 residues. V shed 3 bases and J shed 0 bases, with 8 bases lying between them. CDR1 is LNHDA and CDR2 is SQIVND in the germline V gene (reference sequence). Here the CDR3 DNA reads TGTGCCAGTAGTATGAGGGAGATGAACACTGAAGCTTTCTTT. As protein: CASSMREMNTEAFF.

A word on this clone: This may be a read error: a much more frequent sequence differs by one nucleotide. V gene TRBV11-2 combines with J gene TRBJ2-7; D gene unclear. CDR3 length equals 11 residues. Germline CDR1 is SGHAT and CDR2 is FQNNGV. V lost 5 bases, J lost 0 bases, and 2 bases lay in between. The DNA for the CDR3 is TGTGCCAGCAGCCGCTCCTACGAGCAGTACTTC. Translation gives CASSRSYEQYF.

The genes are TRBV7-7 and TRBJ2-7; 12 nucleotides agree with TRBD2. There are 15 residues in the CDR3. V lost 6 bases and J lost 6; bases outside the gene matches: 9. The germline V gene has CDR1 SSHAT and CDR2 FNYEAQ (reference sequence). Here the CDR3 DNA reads TGTGCCAGCAGTCCGACTAGCGGGAGAGGGGGCGAGCAGTACTTC. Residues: CASSPTSGRGGEQYF.

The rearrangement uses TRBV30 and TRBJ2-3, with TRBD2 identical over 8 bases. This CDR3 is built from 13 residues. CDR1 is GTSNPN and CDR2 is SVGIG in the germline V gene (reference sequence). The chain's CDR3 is CAWADGGADTQYF. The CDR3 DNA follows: TGTGCTTGGGCGGACGGGGGGGCCGATACGCAGTATTTT.

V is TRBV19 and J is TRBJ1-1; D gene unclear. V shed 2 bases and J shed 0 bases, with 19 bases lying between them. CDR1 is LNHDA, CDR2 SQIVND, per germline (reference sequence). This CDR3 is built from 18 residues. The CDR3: CASSIYKGRRDMNTEAFF. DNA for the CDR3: TGTGCCAGTAGTATATATAAGGGTCGGAGGGATATGAACACTGAAGCTTTCTTT.

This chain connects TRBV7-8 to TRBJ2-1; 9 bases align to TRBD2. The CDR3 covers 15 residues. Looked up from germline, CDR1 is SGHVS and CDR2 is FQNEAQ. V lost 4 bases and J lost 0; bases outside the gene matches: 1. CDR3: CASSSSGASYNEQFF. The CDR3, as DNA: TGTGCCAGCAGCTCTAGCGGGGCCTCCTACAATGAGCAGTTCTTC.